Listed below are T cell receptor beta chains from one sample, sequenced in a study of T cell responses to AZD1222 COVID-19 vaccine. Clones were sequenced by immunoSEQ multiplex PCR, and TCRdb holds only the in-frame ones, with some missing. The table has about 110,000 clones, about 90% seen once. The sequencing used peripheral blood, collected on day 0 of AZD1222 vaccination. All receptors come from an adult in good health. Each CDR3 is given with its conserved first and last residue. A D gene is named only where the DNA matches it firmly. Size tells how often a clone was seen (once, few, many) or the class of an expanded clone, and some rows leave it out.

abundance	j_gene	len	d_gene	v_gene	CDR3aa	CDR3nt
NA	TRBJ2-3	15	NA	TRBV18	CASSPVHNRADTQYF	TGTGCCAGCTCACCAGTGCACAACCGGGCAGATACGCAGTATTTT
NA	TRBJ2-1	18	NA	TRBV6-1	CASSETLGGVGSYNEQFF	TGTGCCAGCAGTGAAACCTTGGGGGGCGTTGGCTCCTACAATGAGCAGTTCTTC
NA	TRBJ2-3	12	TRBD1	TRBV2	CASSPDRGARYF	TGTGCCAGCAGCCCTGACAGGGGGGCCAGGTATTTT
NA	TRBJ2-3	15	NA	TRBV24-1	CATSAPRQGTDTQYF	TGTGCCACCAGTGCCCCGCGGCAGGGCACAGATACGCAGTATTTT
NA	TRBJ2-7	12	NA	TRBV24-1	CATSDGSHEQYF	TGTGCCACCAGTGATGGGTCCCACGAGCAGTACTTC
NA	TRBJ1-5	15	NA	TRBV7-8	CASSLSGVSNQPQHF	TGTGCCAGCAGCTTGTCTGGGGTAAGCAATCAGCCCCAGCATTTT
NA	TRBJ2-5	16	TRBD2	TRBV10-2	CASSGWGRAVRETQYF	TGCGCCAGCAGTGGGTGGGGGAGGGCCGTTCGAGAGACCCAGTACTTC
once	TRBJ1-1	14	NA	TRBV6-5	CASSQHTGHFEAFF	TGTGCCAGCAGTCAACACACGGGGCATTTTGAAGCTTTCTTT
NA	TRBJ1-4	14	NA	TRBV5-1	CASSLGGYNEKLFF	TGCGCCAGCAGCTTGGGTGGTTATAATGAAAAACTGTTTTTT
NA	TRBJ1-1	16	TRBD1	TRBV7-2	CASSSTGAQVGTEAFF	TGTGCCAGCAGCTCGACAGGGGCTCAGGTGGGGACTGAAGCTTTCTTT
NA	TRBJ1-2	14	TRBD1	TRBV29-1	CSTAGTGSLNGYTF	TGCAGCACGGCCGGGACAGGGTCCCTTAATGGCTACACCTTC